One and the same sample provided the 27 T cell receptor beta chains below, sequenced in a study of read filtering for tumor transcriptome and immune sequencing (dated by TCRdb to 2018 to 2020). The instrument was an Illumina HiSeq 4000. The Immunoverse kit was used to build TCR libraries from 400 ng RNA, with molecular barcoded adaptors covering alpha/delta and beta/gamma chains. Using fastp at Q25 and MiXCR, TCRdb reprocessed the public reads and kept productive beta chains. Each entry merges the rows of one CDR3 protein and shows their most common DNA and genes. The sample table holds 100,000 to 150,000 distinct CDR3 sequences, of which under 15% were seen once. The top ten clonotypes cover around 10% of the sample. Sequenced input: a population of CD138-negative cells sorted from bone marrow. What the cell subset or site label conveys for this sample: bone marrow mononuclear cells depleted of CD138+ plasma/myeloma cells by negative magnetic selection. The receptor set was obtained from a donor at least 40 years old with multiple myeloma.

This clonotype was seen ten or more times. The chain is built from TRBV18 and TRBJ1-1; no clear D. Germline CDR1 reads KGHSH; CDR2 reads LQKENI. Trimming pared 0 bases from V and 7 bases from J, leaving 9 bases between. The length of the CDR3 is 13 residues. The CDR3 loop is CASSPPSLNEAFF. The CDR3, as DNA: TGTGCCAGCTCACCACCGTCGTTGAATGAAGCTTTCTTT.

This clonotype was counted between two and nine times. This chain links TRBV6-4 with TRBJ1-5, with 9 bases matching TRBD1. CDR3 length: 14 residues. V was clipped by 6 bases and J by 6 bases; unmatched bases: 6. Germline assignment: CDR1 MRHNA and CDR2 SNTAGT. CDR3 nucleotide sequence: TGTGCCAGCAGCCCCACGGGACAGGGTCAGCCCCAGCATTTT. Its protein product is CASSPTGQGQPQHF.

This clonotype was recorded at least ten times. The V call is TRBV19, the J call TRBJ2-1; D gene ambiguous. Germline V CDR1 and CDR2: LNHDA, SQIVND (reference sequence). The V end was cut by 3 bases, the J end by 8 bases, with 17 bases between. The CDR3 length is 15 residues. The CDR3, as DNA: TGTGCCAGTAGTATTCAGGTCCAGGTTGTCGATGAGCAGTTCTTC. This gives the protein CASSIQVQVVDEQFF.

This clonotype was detected many times. The chain couples TRBV10-3 to TRBJ2-1; 7 bases line up with TRBD1. V gave up 2 bases and J gave up 10 bases; unmatched junction bases: 2. Germline V CDR1 and CDR2: ENHRY, SYGVKD. The CDR3 loop spans 12 amino acids. The CDR3 region is CAISEQTGEQFF. CDR3 bases: TGTGCCATCAGTGAGCAGACAGGGGAGCAGTTCTTC.

This clonotype was observed at least ten times. V and J are TRBV18 and TRBJ2-1; a weak D match, TRBD1 (6 bases). Trimming stripped 0 bases from V and 13 bases from J, with 13 bases between. There are 13 residues in the CDR3. Germline lookup yields CDR1 KGHSH and CDR2 LQKENI. Here the CDR3 DNA reads TGTGCCAGCTCACCACCCAGGGACACTTCACAGTTCTTC. This gives the protein CASSPPRDTSQFF.

About this clonotype itself: This clone may be a read error of a much larger clone one base away. The J gene is TRBJ1-2, the V gene TRBV20-1; D call uncertain. The CDR3 consists of 13 residues. V gave up 4 bases and J gave up 1 base, with 10 bases separating them. CDR1 and CDR2 from the germline V gene are DFQATT and SNEGSKA (reference sequence). The CDR3 region has the DNA TGCAGTGCTACCCATGGGATTAACTATGGCTACACCTTC. This codes for CSATHGINYGYTF.

As to this clonotype: This could be a read error, since a much larger clone is one nucleotide away. The chain recombines TRBV3-1 with TRBJ2-6; no reliable D call. The CDR3 is made up of 15 amino acids. Germline-derived CDR1 and CDR2 are LGHDT and YNNKEL (reference sequence). The CDR3 is CAGSQGETGANVLTF. CDR3 DNA: TGTGCCGGCAGCCAAGGAGAAACTGGGGCCAACGTCCTGACTTTC. Full variable domain (outside the CDR3, taken from reference TRBV3-1 and TRBJ2-6): DTAVSQTPKYLVTQMGNDKSIKCEQNLGHDTMYWYKQDSKKFLKIMFSYNNKELIINETVPNRFSPKSPDKAHLNLHINSLELGDSAVYFCAGSQGETGANVLTFGAGSRLTVL.

In its sample, this clonotype was seen many times. The genes are TRBV7-9 and TRBJ2-3; TRBD2 matches at 9 bases. Germline V CDR1 and CDR2: SEHNR, FQNEAQ (reference sequence). The CDR3 totals 16 residues. After removal of 3 bases from V and 0 bases from J, the junction contained 4 bases not matched to a gene. The CDR3 loop reads CASSFTTSGSTDTQYF. The CDR3, as DNA: TGTGCCAGCAGCTTTACGACTAGCGGTAGCACAGATACGCAGTATTTT.

This clonotype was detected many times. The chain uses TRBV20-1 and TRBJ2-5; 9 bases are a match to TRBD2. Germline values: CDR1 DFQATT, CDR2 SNEGSKA (reference sequence). CDR3 length equals 14 residues. The J segment lost 4 bases and the V segment lost 3 bases, leaving 6 bases of the junction unmatched. CDR3 sequence reads: CSASMREGVETQYF. Written as DNA, the CDR3 is TGCAGTGCTAGTATGCGGGAGGGGGTAGAGACCCAGTACTTC.

In this sample, this clonotype turned up many times. A junction boundary mismatches the germline segment, possibly from a read error. The genes are TRBV12-3 or TRBV12-4 and TRBJ1-1, with D possibly matching TRBD1 (5 bases). The CDR3 is 16 amino acids. The DNA for the CDR3 is TGTACCAGCAGCCCACATGATAGGGGTACAGGCACTGAAGCTTTCTTT. Encoded protein: CTSSPHDRGTGTEAFF.

In its sample, this clonotype was seen many times. The chain employs TRBV29-1 and TRBJ2-7, with D perhaps TRBD2 (5 bases). Trimming stripped 3 bases from V and 6 bases from J, with 12 bases between. Germline V gene lookup returns CDR1 SQVTM and CDR2 ANQGSEA. The CDR3 totals 12 residues. This CDR3 is CSVDAEGGEQYF. The CDR3 nucleotides are TGCAGCGTTGATGCCGAGGGTGGCGAGCAGTACTTC.

There are many counts of this clonotype. The J gene is TRBJ2-3, the V gene TRBV5-5; 16 nucleotides align to TRBD2. The CDR3 runs 21 residues. Germline V gene data show CDR1 as SGHKS and CDR2 as YYEKEE (reference sequence). Germline trimming cut 3 bases from V and 4 bases from J; bases unmatched to any gene: 17. The CDR3 spells CASSSTPGLAGGRPRADTQYF. CDR3 nucleotides: TGTGCCAGCAGCTCCACCCCGGGACTAGCGGGAGGGCGTCCGAGGGCAGATACGCAGTATTTT.

This clonotype was seen more than once but under ten times. The chain recombines TRBV10-3 with TRBJ2-5; D might be TRBD1 or TRBD2, each matching 5 bases. This CDR3 region has 13 residues. Trimming took 10 bases from V and 2 from J, leaving 14 bases between them. Germline V gene sequence: CDR1 ENHRY, CDR2 SYGVKD. The CDR3 loop is CANRDGRQETQYF. CDR3 coding DNA: TGTGCCAATAGGGACGGGCGGCAAGAGACCCAGTACTTC.

This clonotype has at least ten counts. The chain employs TRBV6-5 and TRBJ2-3; 7 bases agree with TRBD1. This CDR3 region has 17 residues. The germline gives CDR1 MNHEY, CDR2 SVGAGI. Trimming cost V 8 bases and J 0 bases; bases outside gene matches: 14. The DNA of the CDR3 is TGTGCCAGCTTTCCGGACAGGCTCCAATTTAGCACAGATACGCAGTATTTT. Translation gives CASFPDRLQFSTDTQYF.

Turning to this clonotype: A much bigger clone sits one base away, suggesting this may be a read error. This chain joins TRBV3-1 and TRBJ2-5; D might be TRBD2 (6 bases). Germline values: CDR1 LGHDT, CDR2 YNNKEL (reference sequence). The CDR3 loop spans 14 amino acids. Trimming took off 4 bases at V and 7 bases at J, with 16 bases between the two ends. CDR3 sequence reads: CASSPPSVGGTQYF. The CDR3 DNA reads TGTGCCAGCAGCCCTCCTAGCGTAGGAGGGACCCAGTACTTC.

Ten or more counts support this clonotype. This chain connects TRBV20-1 to TRBJ2-7, with TRBD1 as a possible D gene (6 bases). CDR3 length equals 12 residues. From germline, CDR1 is DFQATT and CDR2 SNEGSKA (reference sequence). With 0 bases removed from V and 6 bases from J, the gap between germline ends came to 9 bases. CDR3: CSARDQGSEQYF. The DNA for the CDR3 is TGCAGTGCTAGAGATCAGGGGAGCGAGCAGTACTTC.

With respect to this clonotype: A clone one base away is much larger, so this may be a read error. V is TRBV5-6 and J is TRBJ1-5, with D possibly matching TRBD1 (6 bases). The CDR3 spans 16 residues. Germline CDR1 SGHDT, CDR2 YYEEEE. The CDR3 bases are TGTGCCAGCAGCTTGGGCCCCGGGGGCCCCCATCCGCCCCAGCGTTTT. This translates into CASSLGPGGPHPPQRF. Variable domain in full (rest from reference TRBV5-6 and TRBJ1-5): DAGVTQSPTHLIKTRGQQVTLRCSPKSGHDTVSWYQQALGQGPQFIFQYYEEEERQRGNFPDRFSGHQFPNYSSELNVNALLLGDSALYLCASSLGPGGPHPPQRFGDGTRLSIL.

Concerning this clonotype: A much larger clone lies one base from this, so it may be a read error. V usage is TRBV20-1 and J usage is TRBJ1-5; 8 bases match TRBD1. V lost 1 base, J lost 7 bases, and 6 bases stayed unmatched. The CDR3 extends over 14 amino acids. Germline V gene data show CDR1 as DFQATT and CDR2 as SNEGSKA (reference sequence). The CDR3 coding sequence is TGCAGTGCTAGAGGGACAGGGTGTGAACAGCCCCAGCATTTT. It encodes CSARGTGCEQPQHF.

In its sample, this clonotype was seen many times. The rearrangement links TRBV3-1 to TRBJ2-7, with D possibly matching TRBD1 (6 bases). CDR1 is LGHDT, CDR2 YNNKEL, per germline (reference sequence). Trimming stripped 5 bases from V and 3 bases from J, with 14 bases between. The CDR3 is 14 amino acids. The CDR3 protein is CASSTGQLLYEQYF. The CDR3 region has the DNA TGTGCCAGCAGCACCGGACAGCTACTCTACGAGCAGTACTTC.

The chain employs TRBV2 and TRBJ1-1; D gene ambiguous. The CDR3 is made up of 13 amino acids. Per germline, CDR1 SNHLY and CDR2 FYNNEI. Trimming stripped 7 bases from V and 6 bases from J, with 15 bases between. The CDR3 bases are TGTGCCAGCACGAGGACCCTTGACGCTGAAGCTTTCTTT. Translating it yields CASTRTLDAEAFF. The whole variable domain, filled in from reference TRBV2 and TRBJ1-1, reads EPEVTQTPSHQVTQMGQEVILRCVPISNHLYFYWYRQILGQKVEFLVSFYNNEISEKSEIFDDQFSVERPDGSNFTLKIRSTKLEDSAMYFCASTRTLDAEAFFGQGTRLTVV.

This clonotype was detected ten times or more. V and J are TRBV9 and TRBJ2-5, with D maybe TRBD1 (6 bases). The V and J ends lost 0 bases and 5 bases respectively, with 17 bases between them. This CDR3 comprises 16 residues. Germline CDR1 reads SGDLS; CDR2 reads YYNGEE. The CDR3 DNA reads TGTGCCAGCAGCGTAGATCTCAGGGGCGCAGGGGAGACCCAGTACTTC. It yields the protein CASSVDLRGAGETQYF.

The chain combines TRBV28 with TRBJ2-4; D unclear. V gave up 5 bases and J gave up 0 bases, with 8 bases separating them. CDR3 length: 14 residues. In germline, CDR1 is MDHEN, CDR2 SYDVKM. The CDR3 is CASSRDVAKNIQYF. CDR3 bases: TGTGCCAGCAGTCGAGATGTAGCCAAAAACATTCAGTACTTC.

This clonotype was seen repeatedly, ten times or more. The chain couples TRBV29-1 to TRBJ2-5, with D tentatively TRBD2 (5 bases). CDR3 length: 11 amino acids. V was clipped by 7 bases and J by 5 bases, with 11 bases between them. The germline V gene encodes CDR1 SQVTM and CDR2 ANQGSEA. CDR3 protein: CSGGGEETQYF. CDR3 DNA sequence: TGCAGCGGTGGAGGAGAGGAGACCCAGTACTTC.

The genes are TRBV7-9 and TRBJ1-1; no clear D gene. CDR1 is SEHNR, CDR2 FQNEAQ, per germline (reference sequence). The V end was cut by 3 bases, the J end by 7 bases, with 12 bases between. The CDR3 is made up of 13 amino acids. CDR3 coding DNA: TGTGCCAGCAGCTTTGGGCCACATTATGAAGCTTTCTTT. Translation: CASSFGPHYEAFF.

This clonotype came up a few times. The chain links TRBV5-1 to TRBJ2-2, with 8 bases lining up with TRBD2. This CDR3 is built from 20 residues. Germline V gene sequence: CDR1 SGHRS, CDR2 YFSETQ. V lost 0 bases to trimming and J lost 7 bases; unmatched junction nucleotides: 20. CDR3 residues: CASSLDPSPTSGTRHGELFF. In nucleotides, the CDR3 is TGCGCCAGCAGCTTGGACCCCTCTCCGACTTCCGGGACTAGACACGGGGAGCTGTTTTTT.

This clonotype was detected many times. V is TRBV7-9 and J is TRBJ1-5; D is ambiguous. CDR1 SEHNR and CDR2 FQNEAQ come from the germline V gene (reference sequence). The V and J ends lost 2 bases and 3 bases respectively, with 2 bases between them. The CDR3 runs 12 residues. The CDR3 protein is CASSLNNQPQHF. CDR3 nucleotides: TGTGCCAGCAGCTTAAACAATCAGCCCCAGCATTTT.

This clonotype was detected ten times or more. This chain joins TRBV5-1 and TRBJ2-1; 8 bases map to TRBD1. The CDR3 has 15 amino acids. CDR1 and CDR2 from the germline V gene are SGHRS and YFSETQ. V dropped 1 base and J dropped 6; count of bases not matched to a gene: 6. The CDR3 spells CASSLLQGAGNEQFF. CDR3 in DNA: TGCGCCAGCAGCTTGCTCCAGGGGGCTGGCAATGAGCAGTTCTTC.